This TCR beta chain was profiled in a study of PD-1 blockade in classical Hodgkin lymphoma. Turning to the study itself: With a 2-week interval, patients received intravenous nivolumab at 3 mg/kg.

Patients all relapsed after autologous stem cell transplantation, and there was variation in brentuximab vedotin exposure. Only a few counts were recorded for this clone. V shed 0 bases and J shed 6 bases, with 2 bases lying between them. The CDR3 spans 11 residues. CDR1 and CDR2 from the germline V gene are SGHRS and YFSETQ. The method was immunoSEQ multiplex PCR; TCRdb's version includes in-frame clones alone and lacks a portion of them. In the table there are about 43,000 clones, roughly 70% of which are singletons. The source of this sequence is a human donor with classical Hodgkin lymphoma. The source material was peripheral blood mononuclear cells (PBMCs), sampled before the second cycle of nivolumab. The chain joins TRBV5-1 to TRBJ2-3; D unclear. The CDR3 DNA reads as TGCGCCAGCAGCTTGGAGGATACGCAGTATTTT. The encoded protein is CASSLEDTQYF.